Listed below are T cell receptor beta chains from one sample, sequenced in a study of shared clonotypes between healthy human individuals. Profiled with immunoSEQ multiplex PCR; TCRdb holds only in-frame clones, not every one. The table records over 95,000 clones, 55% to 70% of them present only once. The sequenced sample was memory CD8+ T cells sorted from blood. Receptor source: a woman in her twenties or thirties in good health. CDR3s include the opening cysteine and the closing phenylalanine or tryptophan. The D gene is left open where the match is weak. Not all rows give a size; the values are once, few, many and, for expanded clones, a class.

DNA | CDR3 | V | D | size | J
TGTGCCATCAGTGAAGATGGCTTCTCCTACAATGAGCAGTTCTTC | CAISEDGFSYNEQFF | TRBV10-3 | - | - | TRBJ2-1
TGTGCCAGCAGCGTAGGTGGAGGGAGTGACGAGCAGTTCTTC | CASSVGGGSDEQFF | TRBV9 | - | - | TRBJ2-1
TGTGCCAGCAGAAACCAGGGTGTGGGGGACTACTACGAGCAGTACTTC | CASRNQGVGDYYEQYF | TRBV28 | TRBD2 | few | TRBJ2-7
TGTGCCAGCAGGACGGGCACCGGGGAGCTGTTTTTT | CASRTGTGELFF | TRBV6-6 | - | - | TRBJ2-2
TGTGCCAGCAGCCCAAGCGAGGAATACGAGCAGTACTTC | CASSPSEEYEQYF | TRBV5-4 | - | - | TRBJ2-7
TGTGCCAGTAGTATAGCGGGATTGGAAAATGAGCAGTTCTTC | CASSIAGLENEQFF | TRBV19 | - | - | TRBJ2-1
TGCGCCAGCAGCCAAGATTGGGGACTAGCGGGAGTTAATGAGCAGTTCTTC | CASSQDWGLAGVNEQFF | TRBV4-1 | TRBD2 | - | TRBJ2-1
TGTGCCAGCAGTCTTGACAGCTACGAGCAGTACTTC | CASSLDSYEQYF | TRBV28 | - | - | TRBJ2-7
TGTGCCAGCAGTGATTCTAGCGGGAGCTACAATGAGCAGTTCTTC | CASSDSSGSYNEQFF | TRBV25-1 | TRBD2 | - | TRBJ2-1
TGTGCCAGCAGTTCGGGACTTTCCTTCGAGCAGTACTTC | CASSSGLSFEQYF | TRBV27 | - | many | TRBJ2-7
TGCGCCAGCAGCCCCGCCGAAGGGGGCAAGGCTGAAGCTTTCTTT | CASSPAEGGKAEAFF | TRBV5-1 | TRBD1 | few | TRBJ1-1
TGTGCCAGCAGTGACTCGGAATTTACTGAAGCTTTCTTT | CASSDSEFTEAFF | TRBV6-4 | - | - | TRBJ1-1
TGTGCCAGCAGCGTAGCTACAGTGGGCACCGGGGAGCTGTTTTTT | CASSVATVGTGELFF | TRBV9 | - | - | TRBJ2-2
TGTGCCAGTAGTATAGATGCAGACGACACAGATACGCAGTATTTT | CASSIDADDTDTQYF | TRBV19 | - | medium-sized | TRBJ2-3
TGTGCCAGTAGTATACCCCCACTGACAGAAGAATTTATCACTGAAGCTTTCTTT | CASSIPPLTEEFITEAFF | TRBV19 | - | few | TRBJ1-1
TGTGCCAGCAGTTACGACAGGAAGGGCTACACCTTC | CASSYDRKGYTF | TRBV6-6 | - | - | TRBJ1-2
TGTGCCAGCAGCCTCCTTAGCGGGAGTAACAATGAGCAGTTCTTC | CASSLLSGSNNEQFF | TRBV14 | TRBD2 | - | TRBJ2-1
TGTGCCTGGAGGGTTCTGTCTAGCGTTCTAAGCACAGATACGCAGTATTTT | CAWRVLSSVLSTDTQYF | TRBV30 | - | - | TRBJ2-3
TGTGCCAGCAGTTTATCGCTCCGGGACAGGGCGGGCACTGAAGCTTTCTTT | CASSLSLRDRAGTEAFF | TRBV27 | TRBD1 | - | TRBJ1-1
TGCGCCAGCTTTCCGGGACAGGGGGTTGAAGCTTTCTTT | CASFPGQGVEAFF | TRBV10-2 | TRBD1 | once | TRBJ1-1
TGTGCCAGCACTAAGCGGGACACTCAAGGGGAGCAGTACTTC | CASTKRDTQGEQYF | TRBV2 | - | few | TRBJ2-5
TGTGCCAGCAGCTTTTGGTTTGGCCTGGGACCAGATACGCAGTATTTT | CASSFWFGLGPDTQYF | TRBV5-5 | - | - | TRBJ2-3
TGTGCCAGCATCGGGACTAGCGGGGGGGTCTACAATGAGCAGTTCTTC | CASIGTSGGVYNEQFF | TRBV2 | TRBD2 | many | TRBJ2-1